This T cell receptor (beta chain) emerged from a study of long-term antiretroviral therapy in people with HIV. Study-wide context: Collection dates of the earliest samples fall about a decade before the 2015 immediate-ART recommendation.

The study, taken as a whole, reports: Transplant donor controls retained higher diversity, though diversity increased after ART. Controls exceeded HIV repertoires in CDR3 length range.

As for this clone: Its antigen is unknown.

Runs used v3.0 of the immunoSEQ assay and were done at survey level. A target of about 35,000-50,000 T-cell genomes per sample was set for sequencing. Repertoires were generated with immunoSEQ multiplex PCR, while TCRdb's copy carries only in-frame clones and drops some. Of some 13,000 clones listed, 70% to 80% were seen once; the top ten hold 13% to 15%. The CDR3 is 15 amino acids. The V gene's germline CDR1 is MNHEY and CDR2 SMNVEV (reference sequence). V dropped 1 base and J dropped 4 bases, with 8 bases sitting between them. The origin of this receptor is a woman under 30 with HIV. The sample was unsorted PBMCs, taken 1.3 years after starting antiretroviral therapy. The chain carries TRBV27 and TRBJ2-6, with unresolved D. This CDR3 is CASSLFPAGANVLTF. The DNA for the CDR3 is TGTGCCAGCAGTTTATTCCCAGCCGGGGCCAACGTCCTGACTTTC.